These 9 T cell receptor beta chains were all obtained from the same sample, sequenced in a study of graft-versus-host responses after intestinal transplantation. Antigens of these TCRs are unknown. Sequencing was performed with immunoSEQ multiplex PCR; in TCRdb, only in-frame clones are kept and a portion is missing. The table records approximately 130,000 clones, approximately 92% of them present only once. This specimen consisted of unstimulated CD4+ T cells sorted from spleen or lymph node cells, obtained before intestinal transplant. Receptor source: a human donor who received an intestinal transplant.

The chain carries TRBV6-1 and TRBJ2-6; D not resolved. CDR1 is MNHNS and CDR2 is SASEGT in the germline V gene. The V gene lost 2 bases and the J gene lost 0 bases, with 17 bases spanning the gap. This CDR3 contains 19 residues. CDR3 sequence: CASSETNLFLFSGANVLTF. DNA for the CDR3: TGTGCCAGCAGTGAAACAAACCTCTTCCTATTCTCTGGGGCCAACGTCCTGACTTTC.

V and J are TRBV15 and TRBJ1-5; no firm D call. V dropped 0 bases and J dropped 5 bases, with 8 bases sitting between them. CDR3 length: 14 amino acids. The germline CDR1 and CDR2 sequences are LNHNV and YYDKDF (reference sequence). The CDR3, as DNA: TGTGCCACCAGCAGAGATGGCGGAGATCAGCCCCAGCATTTT. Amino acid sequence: CATSRDGGDQPQHF.

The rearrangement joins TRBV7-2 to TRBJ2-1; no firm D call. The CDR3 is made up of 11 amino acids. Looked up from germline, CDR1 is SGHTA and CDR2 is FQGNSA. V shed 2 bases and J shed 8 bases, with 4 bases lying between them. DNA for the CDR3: TGTGCCAGCAGCTTACTTCATGAGCAGTTCTTC. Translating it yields CASSLLHEQFF.

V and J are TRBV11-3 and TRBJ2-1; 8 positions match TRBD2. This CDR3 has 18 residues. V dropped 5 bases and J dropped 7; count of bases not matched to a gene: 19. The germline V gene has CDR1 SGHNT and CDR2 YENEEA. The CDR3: CASSPNPGDSGGGNEQFF. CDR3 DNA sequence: TGTGCCAGCAGCCCAAATCCAGGGGATTCGGGCGGGGGGAATGAGCAGTTCTTC.

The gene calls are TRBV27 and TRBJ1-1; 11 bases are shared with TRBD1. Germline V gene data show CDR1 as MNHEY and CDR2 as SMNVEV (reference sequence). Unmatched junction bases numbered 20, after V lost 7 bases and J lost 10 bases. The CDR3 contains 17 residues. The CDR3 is CASTETWTGGSQFGAFF. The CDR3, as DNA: TGTGCCAGCACCGAAACATGGACAGGGGGCTCCCAATTTGGAGCTTTCTTT.

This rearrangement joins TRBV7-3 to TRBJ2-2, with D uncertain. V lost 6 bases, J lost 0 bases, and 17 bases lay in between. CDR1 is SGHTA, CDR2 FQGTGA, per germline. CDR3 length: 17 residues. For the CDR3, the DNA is TGTGCCAGCAGTCATACCGGGCCCGCTTCGAACACCGGGGAGCTGTTTTTT. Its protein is CASSHTGPASNTGELFF. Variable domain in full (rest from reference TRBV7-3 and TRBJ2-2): GAGVSQTPSNKVTEKGKYVELRCDPISGHTALYWYRQSLGQGPEFLIYFQGTGAADDSGLPNDRFFAVRPEGSVSTLKIQRTERGDSAVYLCASSHTGPASNTGELFFGEGSRLTVL.

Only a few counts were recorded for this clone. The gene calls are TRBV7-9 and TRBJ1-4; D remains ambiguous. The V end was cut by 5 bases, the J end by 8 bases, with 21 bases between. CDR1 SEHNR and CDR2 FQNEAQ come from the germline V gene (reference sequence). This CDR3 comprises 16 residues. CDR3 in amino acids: CASSPYHQALGEKLFF. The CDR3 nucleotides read TGTGCCAGCAGCCCCTACCACCAGGCTTTGGGCGAAAAACTGTTTTTT.

The CDR3 sequence is CASSLGPGMRQPQHF. The CDR3, as DNA: TGTGCCAGCAGCTTAGGTCCGGGAATGCGTCAGCCCCAGCATTTT. V and J are TRBV11-2 and TRBJ1-5; no reliable D call. The germline gives CDR1 SGHAT, CDR2 FQNNGV. The CDR3 totals 15 residues. Trimming pared 1 base from V and 6 bases from J, leaving 13 bases between.

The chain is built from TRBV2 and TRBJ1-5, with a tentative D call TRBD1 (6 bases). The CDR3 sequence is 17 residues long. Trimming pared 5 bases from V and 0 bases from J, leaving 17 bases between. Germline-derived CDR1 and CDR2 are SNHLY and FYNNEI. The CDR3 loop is CASSFSKTGVSNQPQHF. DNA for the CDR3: TGTGCCAGCAGTTTCTCTAAGACAGGAGTTAGCAATCAGCCCCAGCATTTT.